The 10 T cell receptor beta chains given below trace back to one sample, sequenced in a study of cytomegalovirus exposure and HLA in healthy donors. The PCR employed 60 Vbeta primers together with 13 Jbeta primers. Profiled with immunoSEQ multiplex PCR; TCRdb holds only in-frame clones, not every one. The sample has 65,000 to 70,000 clones, around 68% seen once. The sample consisted of PBMCs. Every receptor here comes from a woman in her twenties or thirties in good health and CMV-seronegative.

The V call is TRBV9, the J call TRBJ2-1; D perhaps matches TRBD1 (6 bases). Trimming took 5 bases from V and 2 from J, leaving 11 bases between them. The CDR3 is 14 amino acids. Germline V lookup: CDR1 SGDLS, CDR2 YYNGEE. DNA for the CDR3: TGTGCCAGCAGTAGGGGGAACCCCTACAATGAGCAGTTCTTC. This gives the protein CASSRGNPYNEQFF.

This chain uses TRBV5-4 with TRBJ1-2, with TRBD1 matching over 10 bases. CDR3 length: 17 residues. V lost 3 bases and J lost 0; bases outside the gene matches: 8. Germline assignment: CDR1 SGHNT and CDR2 YYREEE (reference sequence). CDR3 residues: CASSSPGQGMTNYGYTF. The CDR3 nucleotides read TGTGCCAGCAGCTCGCCGGGACAGGGGATGACTAACTATGGCTACACCTTC.

This clone was detected only a few times. The V call is TRBV7-2, the J call TRBJ2-5; a possible D gene is TRBD2 (6 bases). This CDR3 spans 14 amino acids. Germline loops: CDR1 SGHTA, CDR2 FQGNSA. The ends were cut back, 5 bases at V and 4 bases at J, with 14 bases in the middle. CDR3: CASSPRFSGETQYF. Here the CDR3 DNA reads TGTGCCAGCAGCCCCCGGTTTAGCGGAGAGACCCAGTACTTC. Based on the CDR3 plus reference TRBV7-2 and TRBJ2-5, the full variable domain is GAGVSQSPSNKVTEKGKDVELRCDPISGHTALYWYRQSLGQGLEFLIYFQGNSAPDKSGLPSDRFSAERTGGSVSTLTIQRTQQEDSAVYLCASSPRFSGETQYFGPGTRLLVL.

This clone appeared a few times. The chain carries TRBV11-2 and TRBJ2-7; D not certain. V lost 5 bases and J lost 1, with 12 bases in between. The CDR3 is made up of 14 amino acids. The V gene's germline CDR1 is SGHAT and CDR2 FQNNGV. CDR3 DNA sequence: TGTGCCAGCAGCCACCCCCAACGGTCCTACGAGCAGTACTTC. This gives the protein CASSHPQRSYEQYF.

This sequence joins TRBV4-1 and TRBJ1-5; D gene unclear. Trimming removed 4 bases at V and 1 base at J, with 14 bases between. Germline CDR1 is MGHRA and CDR2 is YSYEKL. This CDR3 spans 16 amino acids. The CDR3 DNA sequence: TGCGCCAGCAGCCGATACAGCGGGGAGAGCAATCAGCCCCAGCATTTT. It specifies CASSRYSGESNQPQHF.

The chain has TRBV4-1 and TRBJ2-1, with 8 bases lining up with TRBD1. This CDR3 is 13 amino acids long. Trimming cost V 8 bases and J 8 bases; bases outside gene matches: 8. Germline V gives CDR1 MGHRA, CDR2 YSYEKL. CDR3 nucleotides: TGCGCCAGCGGGACAGGCCCTCACGATGAGCAGTTCTTC. Translation: CASGTGPHDEQFF.

In this sample, this clone turned up a few times. The chain combines TRBV6-6 with TRBJ2-1; the match to TRBD2 covers 8 bases. From germline, CDR1 is MNHNY and CDR2 SVGAGI (reference sequence). CDR3 length equals 14 residues. With 5 bases clipped from V and 3 bases from J, the junction kept 3 bases outside the gene matches. The CDR3 DNA follows: TGTGCCAGCAGTGGGGGACTAGTCTACAATGAGCAGTTCTTC. Translated, it gives CASSGGLVYNEQFF.

This clone appeared a few times. The CDR3 reads CASSLVRDRGGIQYF. CDR3 sequence (DNA): TGTGCCAGCAGTCTCGTCCGGGACAGGGGGGGCATTCAGTACTTC. This chain connects TRBV27 to TRBJ2-4; 11 bases align to TRBD1. The CDR3 runs to 15 residues. The V gene's germline CDR1 is MNHEY and CDR2 SMNVEV (reference sequence). After removal of 5 bases from V and 9 bases from J, the junction contained 9 bases not matched to a gene.

The V call is TRBV19, the J call TRBJ1-5; TRBD1 aligns across 8 bases. The J segment lost 3 bases and the V segment lost 6 bases, leaving 7 bases of the junction unmatched. In germline, CDR1 is LNHDA, CDR2 SQIVND (reference sequence). CDR3 length equals 15 residues. For the CDR3, the DNA is TGTGCCAGTAGGAAGACAGGGGCCGACAATCAGCCCCAGCATTTT. As protein: CASRKTGADNQPQHF.

This clone appeared a few times. V and J are TRBV5-6 and TRBJ1-1, with a tentative D call TRBD1 (6 bases). V gave up 4 bases and J gave up 3 bases, with 13 bases separating them. The CDR3 loop spans 14 amino acids. Germline CDR1 is SGHDT and CDR2 is YYEEEE. Here the CDR3 DNA reads TGTGCCAGCAGCCTGACAGGCCTCTACACTGAAGCTTTCTTT. Translated: CASSLTGLYTEAFF.